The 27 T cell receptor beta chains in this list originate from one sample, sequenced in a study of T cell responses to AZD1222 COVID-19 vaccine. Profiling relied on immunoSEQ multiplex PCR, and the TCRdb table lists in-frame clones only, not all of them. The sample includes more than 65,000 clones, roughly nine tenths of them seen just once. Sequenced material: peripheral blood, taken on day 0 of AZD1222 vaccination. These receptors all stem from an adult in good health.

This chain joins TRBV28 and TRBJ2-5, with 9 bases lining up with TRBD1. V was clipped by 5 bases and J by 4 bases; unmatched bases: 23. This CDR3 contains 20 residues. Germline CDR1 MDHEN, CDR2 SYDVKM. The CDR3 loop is CASSTIPTGGRDSSRETQYF. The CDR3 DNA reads TGTGCCAGCAGTACGATTCCAACAGGGGGCCGCGATTCAAGTCGAGAGACCCAGTACTTC.

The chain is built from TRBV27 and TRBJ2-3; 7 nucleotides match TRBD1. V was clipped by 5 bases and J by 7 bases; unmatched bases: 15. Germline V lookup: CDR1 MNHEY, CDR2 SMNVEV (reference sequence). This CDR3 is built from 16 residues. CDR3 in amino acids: CASSLRRQGREHTQYF. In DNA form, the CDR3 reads TGTGCCAGCAGTCTCCGGAGACAGGGAAGAGAGCATACGCAGTATTTT.

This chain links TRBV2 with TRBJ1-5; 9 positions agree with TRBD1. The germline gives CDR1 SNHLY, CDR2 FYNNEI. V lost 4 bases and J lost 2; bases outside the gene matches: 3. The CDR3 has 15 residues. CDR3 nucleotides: TGTGCCAGCAGTGGGAGACAGGGGGGCAATCAGCCCCAGCATTTT. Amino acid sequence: CASSGRQGGNQPQHF.

The CDR3 DNA reads TGTGCCAGCTCCCGCACAGGGGGGAATGAGGACTATGGCTACACCTTC. The encoded protein is CASSRTGGNEDYGYTF. V is TRBV18 and J is TRBJ1-2, with TRBD1 matching over 8 bases. V lost 6 bases to trimming and J lost 3 bases; unmatched junction nucleotides: 12. CDR1 is KGHSH, CDR2 LQKENI, per germline. The CDR3 length is 16 residues.

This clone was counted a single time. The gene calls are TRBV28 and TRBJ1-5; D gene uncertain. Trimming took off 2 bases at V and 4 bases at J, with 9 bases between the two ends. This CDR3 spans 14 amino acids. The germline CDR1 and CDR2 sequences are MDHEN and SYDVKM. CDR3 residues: CASSLSGRNQPQHF. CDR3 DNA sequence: TGTGCCAGCAGTTTAAGCGGCAGGAATCAGCCCCAGCATTTT.

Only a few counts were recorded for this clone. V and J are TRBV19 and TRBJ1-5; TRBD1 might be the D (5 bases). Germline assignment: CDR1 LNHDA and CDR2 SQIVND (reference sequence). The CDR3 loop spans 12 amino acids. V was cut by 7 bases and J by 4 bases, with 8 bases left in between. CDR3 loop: CASMGVNQPQHF. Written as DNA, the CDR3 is TGTGCCAGTATGGGGGTTAATCAGCCCCAGCATTTT.

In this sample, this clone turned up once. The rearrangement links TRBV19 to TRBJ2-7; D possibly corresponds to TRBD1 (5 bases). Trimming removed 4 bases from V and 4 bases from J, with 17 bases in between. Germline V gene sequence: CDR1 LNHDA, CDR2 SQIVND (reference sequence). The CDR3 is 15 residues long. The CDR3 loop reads CASSRMARAPYEQYF. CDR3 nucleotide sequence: TGTGCCAGTAGTAGGATGGCCAGGGCCCCTTACGAGCAGTACTTC.

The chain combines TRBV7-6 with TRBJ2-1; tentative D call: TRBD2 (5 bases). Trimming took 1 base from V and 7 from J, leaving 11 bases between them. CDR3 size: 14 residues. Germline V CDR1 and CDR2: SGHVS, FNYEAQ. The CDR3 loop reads CASSLGSAHNEQFF. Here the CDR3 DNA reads TGTGCCAGCAGCTTAGGTAGCGCCCATAATGAGCAGTTCTTC.

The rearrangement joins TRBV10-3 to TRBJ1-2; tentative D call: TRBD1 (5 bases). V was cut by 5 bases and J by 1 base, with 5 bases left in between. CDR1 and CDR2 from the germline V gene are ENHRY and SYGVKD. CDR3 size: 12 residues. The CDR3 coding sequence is TGTGCCATCAGTCAGGGTAACTATGGCTACACCTTC. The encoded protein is CAISQGNYGYTF.

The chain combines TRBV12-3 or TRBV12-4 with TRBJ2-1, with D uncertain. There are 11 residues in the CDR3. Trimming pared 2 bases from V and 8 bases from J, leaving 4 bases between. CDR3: CASSLYYEQFF. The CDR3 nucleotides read TGTGCCAGCAGTTTATATTATGAGCAGTTCTTC.

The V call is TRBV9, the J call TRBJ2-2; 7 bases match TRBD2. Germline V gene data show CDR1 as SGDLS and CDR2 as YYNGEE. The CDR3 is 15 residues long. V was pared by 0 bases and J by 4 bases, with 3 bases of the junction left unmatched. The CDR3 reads CASSVVGGGTGELFF. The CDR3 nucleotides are TGTGCCAGCAGCGTAGTAGGCGGGGGCACCGGGGAGCTGTTTTTT. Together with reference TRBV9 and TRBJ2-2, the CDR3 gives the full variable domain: DSGVTQTPKHLITATGQRVTLRCSPRSGDLSVYWYQQSLDQGLQFLIQYYNGEERAKGNILERFSAQQFPDLHSELNLSSLELGDSALYFCASSVVGGGTGELFFGEGSRLTVL.

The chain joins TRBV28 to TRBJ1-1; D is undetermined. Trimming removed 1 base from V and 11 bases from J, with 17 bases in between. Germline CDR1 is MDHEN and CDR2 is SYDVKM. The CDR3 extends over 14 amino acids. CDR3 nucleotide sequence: TGTGCCAGCAGTTTATTGGCTGGGCAGCAACTCGCTTTCTTT. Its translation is CASSLLAGQQLAFF.

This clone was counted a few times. The CDR3 DNA sequence: TGTGCCAGCAGCACAGGCACCGATCAGCCCCAGCATTTT. The encoded protein is CASSTGTDQPQHF. The rearrangement joins TRBV7-9 to TRBJ1-5, with D tentatively TRBD1 (5 bases). Germline CDR1 SEHNR, CDR2 FQNEAQ (reference sequence). This CDR3 region has 13 residues. Trimming took off 5 bases at V and 5 bases at J, with 10 bases between the two ends.

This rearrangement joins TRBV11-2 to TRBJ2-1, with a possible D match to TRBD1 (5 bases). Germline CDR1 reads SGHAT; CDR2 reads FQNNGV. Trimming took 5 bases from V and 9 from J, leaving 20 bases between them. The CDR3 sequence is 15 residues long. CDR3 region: CASSSLRGRQAEQFF. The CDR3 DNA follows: TGTGCCAGCAGCAGCTTAAGGGGCCGGCAGGCTGAGCAGTTCTTC.

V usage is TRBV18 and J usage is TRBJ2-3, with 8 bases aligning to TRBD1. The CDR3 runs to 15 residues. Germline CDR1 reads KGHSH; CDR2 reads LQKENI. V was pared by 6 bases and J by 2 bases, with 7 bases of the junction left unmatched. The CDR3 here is CASSAGTGNTDTQYF. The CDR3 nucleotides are TGTGCCAGCTCGGCCGGGACAGGAAACACAGATACGCAGTATTTT.

This CDR3 is CASSPRSVNSYEQYF. The CDR3 nucleotides read TGTGCCAGCAGTCCCAGGTCAGTGAACTCCTACGAGCAGTACTTC. The V and J genes are TRBV6-2 or TRBV6-3 and TRBJ2-7; D ambiguous. Germline CDR1 MNHEY, CDR2 SVGEGT. V shed 5 bases and J shed 0 bases, with 14 bases lying between them. The CDR3 consists of 15 residues.

CDR3 nucleotide sequence: TGTGCCAGCAGTCAAACAGTAATGAACACTGAAGCTTTCTTT. This encodes CASSQTVMNTEAFF. The rearrangement joins TRBV25-1 to TRBJ1-1; the D is unclear. The V gene lost 5 bases and the J gene lost 0 bases, with 10 bases spanning the gap. The germline V gene has CDR1 MGHDK and CDR2 SYGVNS. This CDR3 is 14 amino acids long.

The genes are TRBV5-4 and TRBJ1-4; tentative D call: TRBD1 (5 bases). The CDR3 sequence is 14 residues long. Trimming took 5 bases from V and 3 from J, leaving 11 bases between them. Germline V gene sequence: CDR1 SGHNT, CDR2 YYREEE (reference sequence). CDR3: CASSWGVANEKLFF. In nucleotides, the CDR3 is TGTGCCAGCAGTTGGGGCGTAGCTAATGAAAAACTGTTTTTT.

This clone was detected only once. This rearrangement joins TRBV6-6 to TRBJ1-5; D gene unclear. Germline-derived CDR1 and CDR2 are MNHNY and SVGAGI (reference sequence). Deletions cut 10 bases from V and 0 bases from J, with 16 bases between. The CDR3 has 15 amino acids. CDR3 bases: TGTGCCACCTCACTCGACGCGTTTAGCAATCAGCCCCAGCATTTT. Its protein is CATSLDAFSNQPQHF.

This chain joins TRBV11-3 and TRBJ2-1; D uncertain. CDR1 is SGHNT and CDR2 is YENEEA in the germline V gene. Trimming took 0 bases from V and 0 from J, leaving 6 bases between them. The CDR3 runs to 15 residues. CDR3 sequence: CASSLEYSSYNEQFF. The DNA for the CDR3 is TGTGCCAGCAGCTTAGAGTACAGCTCCTACAATGAGCAGTTCTTC.

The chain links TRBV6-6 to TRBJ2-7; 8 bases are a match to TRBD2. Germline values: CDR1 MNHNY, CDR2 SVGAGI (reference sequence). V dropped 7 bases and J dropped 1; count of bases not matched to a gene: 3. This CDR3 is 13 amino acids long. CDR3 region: CASTASGSYEQYF. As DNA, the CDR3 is TGTGCCAGCACGGCTAGCGGGTCCTACGAGCAGTACTTC.

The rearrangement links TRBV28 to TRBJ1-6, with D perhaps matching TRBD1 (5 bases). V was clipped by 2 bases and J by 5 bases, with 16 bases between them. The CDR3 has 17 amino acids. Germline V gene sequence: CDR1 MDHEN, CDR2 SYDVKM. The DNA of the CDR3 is TGTGCCAGCAGTTTACCATCGGGACGGCGGGATAATTCACCCCTCCACTTT. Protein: CASSLPSGRRDNSPLHF.

The CDR3 DNA reads TGTGCCAGCAGCAAATCCCCTCACCTAGCGGGGGGGATCACAGATACGCAGTATTTT. Translated: CASSKSPHLAGGITDTQYF. J is TRBJ2-3 and V is TRBV21-1; the table's D call, TRBD2, was not checked against the DNA. TRBV21-1 is an annotated pseudogene. This CDR3 has 19 amino acids.

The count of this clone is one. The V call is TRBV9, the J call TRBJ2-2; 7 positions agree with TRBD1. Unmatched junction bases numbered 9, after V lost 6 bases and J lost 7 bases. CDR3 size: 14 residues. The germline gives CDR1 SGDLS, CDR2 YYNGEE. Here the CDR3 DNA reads TGTGCCAGCATTAGACAGGGAGTTGTCGGGGAGCTGTTTTTT. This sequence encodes CASIRQGVVGELFF.

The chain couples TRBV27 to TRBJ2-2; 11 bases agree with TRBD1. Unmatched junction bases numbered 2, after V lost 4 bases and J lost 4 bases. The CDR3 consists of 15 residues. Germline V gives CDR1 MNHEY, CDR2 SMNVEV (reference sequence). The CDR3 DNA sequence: TGTGCCAGCAGTTGGGACAGGGGGGCCACCGGGGAGCTGTTTTTT. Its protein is CASSWDRGATGELFF.

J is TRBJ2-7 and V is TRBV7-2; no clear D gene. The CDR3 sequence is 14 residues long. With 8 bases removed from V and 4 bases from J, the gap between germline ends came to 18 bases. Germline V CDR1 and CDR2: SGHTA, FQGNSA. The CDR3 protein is CASLPDLLGYEQYF. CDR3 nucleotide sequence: TGTGCCAGCCTCCCGGACCTGCTTGGATACGAGCAGTACTTC.

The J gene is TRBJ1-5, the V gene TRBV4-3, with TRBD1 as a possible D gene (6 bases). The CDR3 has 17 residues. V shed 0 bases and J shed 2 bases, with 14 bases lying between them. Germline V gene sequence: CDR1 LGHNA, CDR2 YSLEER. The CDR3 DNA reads TGCGCCAGCAGCCAAGATCGGGGGGGGGCCGGCAATCAGCCCCAGCATTTT. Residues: CASSQDRGGAGNQPQHF.